This T cell receptor beta chain was identified in a study of T cell responses to AZD1222 COVID-19 vaccine. Turning to the study itself: Second doses that came at about 4 or about 12 weeks were put together.

Points from the study as a whole: Recipients of two AZD1222 doses showed rising Spike-specific TCR breadth and depth. Most donors were white British and more were female, and clonal diversity was possibly underestimated. Sampled repertoires all dated from after the peak T cell response.

Points on this clone: Antigen unknown.

V shed 4 bases, J shed 1 base, and the junction held 7 bases outside the gene matches. The CDR3 consists of 18 residues. The germline V gene encodes CDR1 SGHRS and CDR2 YFSETQ. Sequencing used immunoSEQ multiplex PCR; TCRdb keeps in-frame clones, though not all of them. The table shows about 120,000 clones, with 80% to 90% occurring only once. The V call is TRBV5-1, the J call TRBJ2-3; 15 bases are shared with TRBD2. The sequence came from an adult in good health. The source was peripheral blood, collected on day 0 of AZD1222 vaccination. The CDR3 region is CASSPGLAGGPGTDTQYF. In DNA, the CDR3 is TGCGCCAGCAGCCCGGGACTAGCGGGAGGTCCCGGCACAGATACGCAGTATTTT.